This passage covers 10 T cell receptor beta chains from one sample sequenced in a study of vaccination and CD4 T cells after COVID-19. Treatment here: approximately nine-day PBMC culture with coronavirus spike peptide pools or control peptides (ViraFEST assay). The Oncomine TCR Beta short-read assay was what sequenced the DNA obtained from cultured CD4+ T cells. Each CDR3 protein is one row after TCRdb ran MiXCR on the PCR reads. The sample lists about 10,000 distinct CDR3 sequences; 40% to 50% were seen once. Antigens of these TCRs are unknown. Source material: CD4+ T cells from blood, cultured in vitro. These receptors all come from a human donor who had recovered from COVID-19.

The chain is built from TRBV18 and TRBJ1-1, with 8 bases identical to TRBD1. Germline loops: CDR1 KGHSH, CDR2 LQKENI. The CDR3 spans 14 residues. V shed 6 bases and J 6 bases; nucleotides not matched to a gene: 9. CDR3 residues: CASSRQGRIAEAFF. CDR3 sequence (DNA): TGTGCCAGCTCCAGACAGGGGCGAATTGCTGAAGCTTTCTTT.

A single count supports this clonotype. CDR3 coding DNA: TGTGCCAGCAGTGAGGAGGGACTAGCGCGAGAGACCCAGTACTTC. It encodes CASSEEGLARETQYF. The rearrangement uses TRBV2 and TRBJ2-5; 10 nucleotides align to TRBD2. This CDR3 is 15 amino acids long. V was pared by 3 bases and J by 4 bases, with 5 bases of the junction left unmatched. Germline CDR1 reads SNHLY; CDR2 reads FYNNEI.

The CDR3 loop is CASSVRDRLKISETQYF. The CDR3 DNA reads TGTGCCAGCAGTGTCCGGGACAGGTTAAAAATATCGGAGACCCAGTACTTC. The rearrangement links TRBV6-1 to TRBJ2-5; 8 positions agree with TRBD1. CDR1 is MNHNS, CDR2 SASEGT, per germline. V lost 4 bases, J lost 5 bases, and 15 bases stayed unmatched. The CDR3 has 17 residues.

The V call is TRBV18, the J call TRBJ2-7, with 10 bases identical to TRBD2. Trimming at V came to 0 bases and at J to 2 bases, leaving 1 base not matched to a gene. The germline CDR1 and CDR2 sequences are KGHSH and LQKENI. The CDR3 spans 15 residues. CDR3 nucleotides: TGTGCCAGCTCACCACCACTAGCGGGGACCTACGAGCAGTACTTC. This translates into CASSPPLAGTYEQYF.

The chain carries TRBV19 and TRBJ1-2, with D maybe TRBD1 (5 bases). The CDR3 runs to 15 residues. In germline, CDR1 is LNHDA, CDR2 SQIVND (reference sequence). V shed 5 bases and J shed 6 bases, with 19 bases lying between them. The CDR3 loop reads CASSVWGSDVDGYTF. DNA for the CDR3: TGTGCCAGTAGTGTTTGGGGGTCAGACGTGGATGGCTACACCTTC. The full variable domain, completed using reference TRBV19 and TRBJ1-2, is DGGITQSPKYLFRKEGQNVTLSCEQNLNHDAMYWYRQDPGQGLRLIYYSQIVNDFQKGDIAEGYSVSREKKESFPLTVTSAQKNPTAFYLCASSVWGSDVDGYTFGSGTRLTVV.

This clonotype appeared a single time. The V call is TRBV4-1, the J call TRBJ1-1; perhaps TRBD1 as D (5 bases). In germline, CDR1 is MGHRA, CDR2 YSYEKL. Trimming shortened V by 4 bases and J by 8 bases, and 8 bases separated the two germline ends. This CDR3 is built from 11 residues. The CDR3 coding sequence is TGCGCCAGCAGCCGAGCAGGGGAAGCTTTCTTT. This sequence encodes CASSRAGEAFF.

This clonotype was counted between two and nine times. V gene TRBV11-3 combines with J gene TRBJ2-4; TRBD2 aligns across 9 bases. The CDR3 is 16 residues long. J lost 8 bases, V lost 0 bases, and 8 bases had no gene match. The V gene's germline CDR1 is SGHNT and CDR2 YENEEA. CDR3 sequence (DNA): TGTGCCAGCAGCTTAGAACCGGGACTAGCAGCAGACATTCAGTACTTC. Protein sequence: CASSLEPGLAADIQYF.

This CDR3 is CASKGGQGNTEAFF. The CDR3 DNA reads as TGTGCCTCTAAGGGGGGACAGGGCAACACTGAAGCTTTCTTT. The V and J genes are TRBV10-3 and TRBJ1-1; 9 bases are shared with TRBD1. The V gene end was trimmed by 11 bases and the J gene end by 2 bases; junction bases not matched to a gene: 9. CDR3 length: 14 amino acids. The germline CDR1 and CDR2 sequences are ENHRY and SYGVKD.

The chain links TRBV6-1 to TRBJ1-2; possible D gene TRBD1, 6 bases. Between the trimmed V and J ends, which lost 6 bases and 3 bases, there was a span of 11 bases. The CDR3 consists of 13 residues. CDR1 MNHNS and CDR2 SASEGT come from the germline V gene. The CDR3 sequence: CASRSDSHYGYTF. The CDR3 nucleotides are TGTGCCAGCAGATCGGACAGTCACTATGGCTACACCTTC.

The V call is TRBV19, the J call TRBJ1-3, with TRBD1 identical over 10 bases. V lost 6 bases, J lost 0 bases, and 5 bases stayed unmatched. Per the germline V gene, CDR1 is LNHDA and CDR2 is SQIVND (reference sequence). This CDR3 has 16 residues. The DNA for the CDR3 is TGTGCCAGTAGGCAGGACAGGGGGAACTCTGGAAACACCATATATTTT. It yields the protein CASRQDRGNSGNTIYF.